The T cell receptor beta chain under discussion was sequenced for a study of beta chain features in type 1 diabetes. Study-level background: Healthy donors, compared against patients, showed similar age, gender and cell yields. Sorted cell examination encompassed roughly 98,000,000 cells across all samples.

Of note for this clone: Its antigen is not identified.

Findings and caveats of the study: Type 1 diabetes patients showed fewer insertions and more deletions at VDJ junctions. Type 1 diabetes patients had moderately but significantly shorter TCRB CDR3s in all four CD4+ subsets.

Sorting based on CD45RO/CCR7/CD25/CD127/CD95/CD27 separated CD4+ naive, central memory, regulatory and stem cell-like memory cells. Germline-derived CDR1 and CDR2 are MDHEN and SYDVKM. This CDR3 has 15 residues. The V gene lost 5 bases and the J gene lost 7 bases, with 20 bases spanning the gap. Expressed TCRB transcripts were sequenced because the entire RNA isolate underwent reverse transcription. The protocol was immunoSEQ multiplex PCR, while the TCRdb copy is restricted to in-frame clones and leaves out a portion. The data show a few hundred thousand clones, 8.5% to 10% seen once. The sample was central memory CD4+ T cells from blood. The chain combines TRBV28 with TRBJ2-5, with no clear D. The TCR sequence derives from a man in his thirties or forties with type 1 diabetes. For the CDR3, the DNA is TGTGCCAGCAGTAGTCCCCGGACGATAATCGGGACCCAGTACTTC. Residues: CASSSPRTIIGTQYF.